Following are 8 T cell receptor beta chains from one sample sequenced in a study of T cell clonality in common variable immunodeficiency. TCRdb keeps only in-frame clones here, not all; method: immunoSEQ multiplex PCR. Altogether around 47,000 clones were found in the sample, and no singletons occur. The sequenced material came from peripheral blood mononuclear cells. The origin of the receptors is a person aged 18 to 70 in good health.

This clone occurred many times. The read terminates 3 residues ahead of where the CDR3 ends, so the germline J gene completes it. The chain links TRBV6-4 to TRBJ2-3; the match to TRBD2 covers 8 bases. In germline, CDR1 is MRHNA, CDR2 SNTAGT. Trimming removed 3 bases from V and 1 base from J; junction bases left unmatched: 0. CDR3 length: 14 residues. The CDR3 region is CASSELAGTDTQYF. Partial CDR3 DNA: TGTGCCAGCAGTGAACTAGCGGGCACAGATACG.

In its sample, this clone was seen many times. The read ends 3 residues shy of where the CDR3 ends; the end is completed using the germline J gene. V is TRBV7-3 and J is TRBJ2-7; D perhaps matches TRBD2 (5 bases). This CDR3 is 15 amino acids long. The germline V gene has CDR1 SGHTA and CDR2 FQGTGA. With 5 bases removed from V and 2 bases from J, the gap between germline ends came to 16 bases. The CDR3 bases that were read are TGTGCCAGCAGCCTCGTTCGGACTGCCACCTACGAG. It codes for CASSLVRTATYE. The CDR3, in full, reads CASSLVRTATYEQYF.

This clone was recorded many times. The CDR3 end is not reached by the read, which stops 3 residues before it; the germline J gene fills it in. The chain uses TRBV5-1 and TRBJ2-5; 12 nucleotides match TRBD2. V lost 4 bases to trimming and J lost 1 base; unmatched junction nucleotides: 14. The CDR3 is 19 amino acids. Germline V CDR1 and CDR2: SGHRS, YFSETQ. The covered CDR3 bases are TGCGCCAGCAGCGGGGTCACTAGCGGGGGGCTTCTGTCCCAAGAGACC. Amino acids: CASSGVTSGGLLSQET. The CDR3 reads in full as CASSGVTSGGLLSQETQYF.

This clone was seen a handful of times. This CDR3 reads CASSEQGNTGELFF. The sequenced CDR3 bases are TGTGCCAGTAGTGAACAGGGGAACACCGGGGAG. The chain combines TRBV19 with TRBJ2-2; D possibly corresponds to TRBD1 (6 bases). The CDR3 is cut off 3 residues early in the read; its end comes from the germline J gene. The germline gives CDR1 LNHDA, CDR2 SQIVND (reference sequence). This CDR3 region has 14 residues. V shed 5 bases and J shed 1 base, with 8 bases lying between them.

This clone was seen repeatedly, ten times or more. At one boundary the junction diverges from the germline segment, which might be a read error. Read sequence stops 3 residues before the CDR3 end, and the germline J gene provides the missing end. The genes are TRBV7-7 and TRBJ2-5, with a possible D match to TRBD2 (6 bases). Germline V gives CDR1 SSHAT, CDR2 FNYEAQ (reference sequence). The CDR3 contains 15 residues. The sequenced CDR3 bases are TGTGCTAGCAGCCCCTTGCGGGGCGATCAAGAGACC. Amino acids: CASSPLRGDQET. The entire CDR3 reads CASSPLRGDQETQYF.

This clone has at least ten counts. Sequencing ends 3 residues short of the CDR3 end; the germline J gene provides the rest. The V and J genes are TRBV10-3 and TRBJ2-2; TRBD1 agrees at 7 bases. Germline V gene lookup returns CDR1 ENHRY and CDR2 SYGVKD. This CDR3 contains 14 residues. The J segment lost 5 bases and the V segment lost 3 bases, leaving 3 bases of the junction unmatched. This chain's CDR3 is CAISDPQGTGELFF. CDR3 DNA, as far as it was read: TGTGCCATCAGTGACCCACAGGGGACCGGGGAG.

This clone was counted ten times or more. The CDR3 is cut off 3 residues early in the read; its end comes from the germline J gene. V gene TRBV7-3 combines with J gene TRBJ1-4; D remains ambiguous. The length of the CDR3 is 12 residues. Germline V gene lookup returns CDR1 SGHTA and CDR2 FQGTGA. This chain's CDR3 is CASSYEDSELFF. Partial CDR3 DNA: TGTGCCAGCAGCTACGAGGACTCCGAA.

This clone was seen repeatedly, ten times or more. The sequenced fragment ends 3 residues before the CDR3 boundary, so the rest is inferred from the germline J gene. The rearrangement links TRBV19 to TRBJ1-1, with 8 bases lining up with TRBD1. The CDR3 spans 15 residues. Germline loops: CDR1 LNHDA, CDR2 SQIVND (reference sequence). With 6 bases clipped from V and 6 bases from J, the junction kept 12 bases outside the gene matches. The CDR3 here is CASRGPGGAGPEAFF. The covered CDR3 bases are TGTGCCAGTAGGGGACCAGGGGGCGCGGGTCCTGAA. The whole variable domain, filled in from reference TRBV19 and TRBJ1-1, reads DGGITQSPKYLFRKEGQNVTLSCEQNLNHDAMYWYRQDPGQGLRLIYYSQIVNDFQKGDIAEGYSVSREKKESFPLTVTSAQKNPTAFYLCASRGPGGAGPEAFFGQGTRLTVV.